Below, 20 T cell receptor beta chains from the same sample are listed, as sequenced in a study of cytomegalovirus exposure and HLA in healthy donors. Primers: 60 Vbeta forward and 13 Jbeta reverse. TCRdb's table, derived via immunoSEQ multiplex PCR, lists solely in-frame clones and lacks some. The sample records roughly 160,000 clones, approximately 81% being singletons. The sample comprised PBMCs. The receptor source for this set is a boy aged 2 to 10 in good health and CMV-seronegative.

This chain joins TRBV5-1 and TRBJ2-2, with TRBD1 matching over 8 bases. Germline CDR1 is SGHRS and CDR2 is YFSETQ. Trimming took 0 bases from V and 5 from J; bases not matched to a gene: 9. This CDR3 is 17 amino acids long. CDR3: CASSLGDRQGWTGELFF. The CDR3 nucleotides read TGCGCCAGCAGCTTGGGGGACCGACAGGGGTGGACCGGGGAGCTGTTTTTT.

The V call is TRBV7-9, the J call TRBJ1-5, with no clear D. In germline, CDR1 is SEHNR, CDR2 FQNEAQ (reference sequence). Trimming removed 5 bases at V and 7 bases at J, with 15 bases between. The length of the CDR3 is 14 residues. The CDR3 spells CASSPLGGVQPQHF. CDR3 DNA sequence: TGTGCCAGCAGCCCTCTGGGCGGGGTACAGCCCCAGCATTTT. Full variable domain (rest looked up from reference TRBV7-9 and TRBJ1-5): DTGVSQNPRHKITKRGQNVTFRCDPISEHNRLYWYRQTLGQGPEFLTYFQNEAQLEKSRLLSDRFSAERPKGSFSTLEIQRTEQGDSAMYLCASSPLGGVQPQHFGDGTRLSIL.

The chain couples TRBV18 to TRBJ1-1; D may be TRBD1 (6 bases). This CDR3 spans 15 amino acids. V shed 4 bases and J shed 6 bases, with 18 bases lying between them. Per germline, CDR1 KGHSH and CDR2 LQKENI. CDR3 DNA sequence: TGTGCCAGCTCACTAAGCACACAGGGTTACGCTGAAGCTTTCTTT. It translates to CASSLSTQGYAEAFF.

The chain combines TRBV5-4 with TRBJ2-5, with 9 bases that match TRBD2. The germline V gene has CDR1 SGHNT and CDR2 YYREEE (reference sequence). With 0 bases clipped from V and 5 bases from J, the junction kept 8 bases outside the gene matches. The CDR3 spans 16 residues. CDR3 bases: TGTGCCAGCAGCTTGGCCGCTAGCGGGACTGGGGAGACCCAGTACTTC. Protein product: CASSLAASGTGETQYF.

The chain joins TRBV4-2 to TRBJ2-4, with 9 bases aligning to TRBD2. Looked up from germline, CDR1 is LGHNA and CDR2 is YNFKEQ. V trimming: 1 base; J trimming: 5 bases; junction bases outside the gene matches: 6. The length of the CDR3 is 16 residues. The CDR3 loop is CASSQAASGNQNIQYF. The CDR3 bases are TGTGCCAGCAGCCAAGCAGCTAGCGGGAACCAAAACATTCAGTACTTC.

The chain recombines TRBV5-3 with TRBJ1-1; TRBD1 is a possible D gene (5 bases). TRBV5-3 qualifies as an ORF whose function is uncertain. Trimming cost V 2 bases and J 0 bases, with 20 bases left between them. The CDR3 consists of 18 residues. The CDR3 spells CARSLVKRRGEMNTEAFF. The CDR3 DNA follows: TGTGCCAGAAGCTTAGTTAAGCGGAGGGGAGAAATGAACACTGAAGCTTTCTTT.

The chain links TRBV5-8 to TRBJ1-3; D remains ambiguous. Between the trimmed V and J ends, which lost 5 bases and 0 bases, there was a span of 6 bases. Germline CDR1 and CDR2: SGHTS and YDEGEE. This CDR3 region has 13 residues. For the CDR3, the DNA is TGTGCCAGCAGAAGAGCCTCTGGAAACACCATATATTTT. This codes for CASRRASGNTIYF.

This chain joins TRBV7-9 and TRBJ2-7; a weak D match, TRBD1 (6 bases). Germline V gene data show CDR1 as SEHNR and CDR2 as FQNEAQ (reference sequence). V was cut by 5 bases and J by 7 bases, with 12 bases left in between. The CDR3 runs 12 residues. The CDR3, as DNA: TGTGCCAGCAGCCAAGACAGGAGAGAGCAGTACTTC. This gives the protein CASSQDRREQYF. The entire variable domain, with the rest obtained from reference TRBV7-9 and TRBJ2-7, is as follows: DTGVSQNPRHKITKRGQNVTFRCDPISEHNRLYWYRQTLGQGPEFLTYFQNEAQLEKSRLLSDRFSAERPKGSFSTLEIQRTEQGDSAMYLCASSQDRREQYFGPGTRLTVT.

The V call is TRBV19, the J call TRBJ1-1, with 8 bases matching TRBD1. The junction had 5 bases not matched to a gene; V was cut back by 4 bases and J by 4 bases. In germline, CDR1 is LNHDA, CDR2 SQIVND (reference sequence). This CDR3 contains 14 residues. The CDR3 sequence: CASSTDRGGTEAFF. The CDR3 DNA follows: TGTGCCAGTAGTACCGACAGGGGCGGCACTGAAGCTTTCTTT.

The J gene is TRBJ2-2, the V gene TRBV4-1; 16 positions agree with TRBD2. In germline, CDR1 is MGHRA, CDR2 YSYEKL. The CDR3 consists of 20 residues. The V and J ends lost 1 base and 4 bases, in that order; junction bases with no gene match: 9. In DNA form, the CDR3 reads TGCGCCAGCAGCCAAGTTCGGGGACTAGCGGGAGGGTGGAGCACCGGGGAGCTGTTTTTT. It yields the protein CASSQVRGLAGGWSTGELFF.

This clone has just one count. The chain employs TRBV5-1 and TRBJ2-7; D is uncertain. Germline V lookup: CDR1 SGHRS, CDR2 YFSETQ. Trimming took 0 bases from V and 3 from J, leaving 13 bases between them. This CDR3 region has 15 residues. The CDR3 DNA is TGCGCCAGCAGCTTGGCCAGCGAAGACTTCTACGAGCAGTACTTC. Residues: CASSLASEDFYEQYF.

This clone was seen just once. The chain uses TRBV29-1 and TRBJ1-1; D possibly corresponds to TRBD1 (5 bases). Germline V lookup: CDR1 SQVTM, CDR2 ANQGSEA. V was clipped by 0 bases and J by 5 bases, with 13 bases between them. The CDR3 is 14 residues long. The CDR3 region is CSVEDRRVGTEAFF. The CDR3, as DNA: TGCAGCGTTGAAGATCGCAGGGTCGGAACTGAAGCTTTCTTT. Full variable domain (missing parts from reference TRBV29-1 and TRBJ1-1): SAVISQKPSRDICQRGTSLTIQCQVDSQVTMMFWYRQQPGQSLTLIATANQGSEATYESGFVIDKFPISRPNLTFSTLTVSNMSPEDSSIYLCSVEDRRVGTEAFFGQGTRLTVV.

In its sample, this clone was seen a few times. V is TRBV27 and J is TRBJ2-7; D might be TRBD1 (5 bases). In germline, CDR1 is MNHEY, CDR2 SMNVEV (reference sequence). Trimming left V 2 bases short and J 2 bases short, with 13 bases between. This CDR3 has 15 residues. The DNA for the CDR3 is TGTGCCAGCAGTTTAGGGGTGGGGCTTCCCTACGAGCAGTACTTC. It codes for CASSLGVGLPYEQYF.

The chain carries TRBV30 and TRBJ2-7, with D possibly being TRBD1 (6 bases). The CDR3 totals 15 residues. Germline CDR1 reads GTSNPN; CDR2 reads SVGIG (reference sequence). The germline V and J ends were trimmed by 1 base and 4 bases, with 17 bases remaining between them. This CDR3 reads CAWSEDSLSMYEQYF. The DNA for the CDR3 is TGTGCCTGGAGTGAGGACAGCCTCAGCATGTACGAGCAGTACTTC.

Turning to this clone: At one end the junction does not follow the germline gene, possibly because of a read error. Here the CDR3 DNA reads TGCGCCAGCAGCCTGGGACAGGGTTCCTACGTGCAGTACTTC. It translates to CASSLGQGSYVQYF. The chain recombines TRBV5-1 with TRBJ2-7; TRBD1 aligns across 9 bases. Germline loops: CDR1 SGHRS, CDR2 YFSETQ. The CDR3 is 14 residues long.

The chain joins TRBV11-2 to TRBJ2-5; TRBD2 matches at 9 bases. The CDR3 is 16 residues long. V lost 5 bases, J lost 0 bases, and 7 bases stayed unmatched. The V gene's germline CDR1 is SGHAT and CDR2 FQNNGV. The CDR3 reads CASSLGASGNQETQYF. The DNA of the CDR3 is TGTGCCAGCAGCCTCGGGGCTAGCGGGAACCAAGAGACCCAGTACTTC.

The chain uses TRBV9 and TRBJ1-2; 7 positions agree with TRBD1. Germline values: CDR1 SGDLS, CDR2 YYNGEE. The V gene end was trimmed by 0 bases and the J gene end by 5 bases; junction bases not matched to a gene: 7. The length of the CDR3 is 15 residues. This CDR3 reads CASSVAEGAGYGYTF. The CDR3 DNA is TGTGCCAGCAGCGTAGCGGAGGGGGCGGGTTATGGCTACACCTTC.

This chain links TRBV30 with TRBJ2-1; D unclear. The germline gives CDR1 GTSNPN, CDR2 SVGIG (reference sequence). CDR3 length equals 13 residues. Trimming took 1 base from V and 2 from J, leaving 6 bases between them. This CDR3 reads CAWSALTYNEQFF. Here the CDR3 DNA reads TGTGCCTGGAGTGCCCTAACCTACAATGAGCAGTTCTTC.

The chain has TRBV21-1 and TRBJ2-1; TRBD2 is the table's D call, not checked against the DNA. TRBV21-1 is a listed pseudogene. This CDR3 region has 16 residues. Here the CDR3 DNA reads TGTGCCAGCAACTGGACTAGCGGGAGGTATCGGGGTGAGCAGTTCTTC. Amino acids: CASNWTSGRYRGEQFF.

V gene TRBV5-1 combines with J gene TRBJ2-7; 9 nucleotides line up with TRBD2. J lost 4 bases, V lost 2 bases, and 10 bases had no gene match. Germline loops: CDR1 SGHRS, CDR2 YFSETQ. The CDR3 consists of 16 residues. CDR3 DNA sequence: TGCGCCAGCAGCTTATCAACCGGGACTAGCTTTTACGAGCAGTACTTC. Protein sequence: CASSLSTGTSFYEQYF.